This T cell receptor beta chain was captured by sequencing in a study of STAT5B mutations in CD4+ large granular lymphocyte leukemia. Repertoires were generated with immunoSEQ multiplex PCR, while TCRdb's copy carries only in-frame clones and drops some. The data contain around 43,000 clones, 65% to 90% of them singletons. V was clipped by 5 bases and J by 7 bases, with 18 bases between them. The length of the CDR3 is 15 residues. Germline V CDR1 and CDR2: SGHVS, FQNEAQ. The rearrangement uses TRBV7-8 and TRBJ2-1; D is perhaps TRBD2 (6 bases). The sequence derives from a human donor in good health. The sequenced material came from CD4+ T cells from blood buffy coats. CDR3 in DNA: TGTGCCAGCAGCGCGGGGCCCTCCACCGGTAATGAGCAGTTCTTC. Translating gives CASSAGPSTGNEQFF. Looking up the rest from reference TRBV7-8 and TRBJ2-1 gives the full variable domain: GAGVSQSPRYKVAKRGQDVALRCDPISGHVSLFWYQQALGQGPEFLTYFQNEAQLDKSGLPSDRFFAERPEGSVSTLKIQRTQQEDSAVYLCASSAGPSTGNEQFFGPGTRLTVL.